A selection of T cell receptor beta chains follows, all from one sample in a study of blood T cell repertoires in COVID-19. Clones were read by immunoSEQ multiplex PCR, and TCRdb kept only the in-frame ones, dropping some. The sample lists fewer than 350,000 clones, 88% occurring once. Material: PBMCs or T cells enriched from blood (not recorded which). Receptor source: a woman aged 60-75 years in a cohort exposed to, infected with or recovered from COVID-19 (not recorded which). Both conserved end residues are part of each CDR3. D genes are given only for firm matches. For some rows the clone size is stated as once, few or many, or as a class when expanded; others skip it.

clone_size j_call v_call d_call cdr3_nt cdr3_aa
. TRBJ1-2 TRBV19 . TGTGCCAGTAGTCGCGGGCCAGGGGAGGGCTATGGCTACACCTTC CASSRGPGEGYGYTF
. TRBJ2-1 TRBV11-1 . TGTGCCAGCGATGGGAGGGGGGAGCAGTTCTTC CASDGRGEQFF
. TRBJ1-4 TRBV25-1 TRBD1 TGTGCCAGCCACAGGGGGCAAAGGGCTAATGAAAAACTGTTTTTT CASHRGQRANEKLFF
. TRBJ2-1 TRBV5-1 . TGCGCCAGCAGCTTGGTTGTAGACAATGAGCAGTTCTTC CASSLVVDNEQFF
. TRBJ1-4 TRBV7-3 TRBD1 TGTGCCAGCAGCTTACGAGGGGGCGGAAAGATTTTACCTAATGAAAAACTGTTTTTT CASSLRGGGKILPNEKLFF
. TRBJ1-4 TRBV25-1 TRBD1 TGTGCCAGCAGTGACCGACACGGGACAGGGATAACTAATGAAAAACTGTTTTTT CASSDRHGTGITNEKLFF
. TRBJ2-7 TRBV12-3/TRBV12-4 . TGTGCCAGCGGAGAAACGTTGCTCCAGTACTTC CASGETLLQYF
. TRBJ2-2 TRBV6-5 TRBD1 TGTGCCAGCAGTTACGACAGGGGTGACACCGGGGAGCTGTTTTTT CASSYDRGDTGELFF
. TRBJ2-2 TRBV6-5 TRBD1 TGTGCCAGCAGTTGGGACAGGGGGGGCACCGGGGAGCTGTTTTTT CASSWDRGGTGELFF
. TRBJ2-7 TRBV28 . TGTGCCAGCAGCTCCGATTTCCGGGTCACCTACGAGCAGTACTTC CASSSDFRVTYEQYF
. TRBJ2-3 TRBV7-2 . TGTGCCAGCAGCTTAGCGACTCCCAACCTGGATACGCAGTATTTT CASSLATPNLDTQYF
. TRBJ1-1 TRBV19 TRBD1 TGTGCCAGTAGTGCGGACAGGGGCACTGAAGCTTTCTTT CASSADRGTEAFF
. TRBJ1-2 TRBV28 TRBD1 TGTGCCAGCAGTTTAGGGCTACAGGGGAGAGGTGGCTACACCTTC CASSLGLQGRGGYTF
. TRBJ2-7 TRBV28 . TGTGCCAGCACGACAGGAACATCCTACGAGCAGTACTTC CASTTGTSYEQYF
. TRBJ1-5 TRBV7-8 TRBD1 TGTGCCAGCAGCTTCGGAGCCGGGACAGGGGGTCGCAATCAGCCCCAGCATTTT CASSFGAGTGGRNQPQHF
. TRBJ1-5 TRBV19 . TGTGCCAGTAATTTGGGGGGGTATAGCAATCAGCCCCAGCATTTT CASNLGGYSNQPQHF
. TRBJ1-2 TRBV19 TRBD1 TGTGCCAGTAGTATAGAGACAGGGGTGAACTATGGCTACACCTTC CASSIETGVNYGYTF
medium-sized TRBJ2-7 TRBV28 . TGTGCCAGCAGTTTAAATCGACACACGAGCTCCTACGAGCAGTACTTC CASSLNRHTSSYEQYF
. TRBJ1-1 TRBV7-9 . TGTGCCAGCAGCTTAGGCAGAAACACTGAAGCTTTCTTT CASSLGRNTEAFF
. TRBJ1-5 TRBV27 TRBD1 TGTGCCAGCAGTTTCCTTAGACAGGGAACCAATCAGCCCCAGCATTTT CASSFLRQGTNQPQHF
once TRBJ1-4 TRBV7-3 TRBD1 TGTGCCAGCATAAGGGGACAGGGCTTGAGGAATAATGAAAAACTGTTTTTT CASIRGQGLRNNEKLFF
. TRBJ2-1 TRBV18 TRBD1 TGTGCCAGCTCAACCGGACAGGGCTACAATGAGCAGTTCTTC CASSTGQGYNEQFF
. TRBJ2-7 TRBV15 TRBD2 TGTGCCACCAGCAGAGAGGAACTAGCGGAATCCTACGAGCAGTACTTC CATSREELAESYEQYF
. TRBJ1-1 TRBV30 TRBD1 TGTGCCTGGACCCCGGGGCCTTACAGGGGGAAAGGGACTGAAGCTTTCTTT CAWTPGPYRGKGTEAFF
. TRBJ2-3 TRBV5-1 TRBD1 TGCGCCAGCAGCTCGCCCCCTGGACAGGGGTTCACAGATACGCAGTATTTT CASSSPPGQGFTDTQYF
. TRBJ2-4 TRBV7-2 TRBD2 TGTGCCAGCAGCTTATCCCTAGCGGGAGCCAAAAACATTCAGTACTTC CASSLSLAGAKNIQYF
. TRBJ2-2 TRBV3-1/TRBV3-2 TRBD1 TGTGCCAGCAGGCCCGACAGGGGGCTGGCCGGGGAGCTGTTTTTT CASRPDRGLAGELFF
. TRBJ1-1 TRBV5-8 . TGTGCCAGCAGCCTGGACGGGACCGCTGGGAGGAGGACTGAAGCTTTCTTT CASSLDGTAGRRTEAFF
. TRBJ2-5 TRBV5-1 . TGCGCCAGCAGCTTGATGTCGGGAGTTGGGGAGACCCAGTACTTC CASSLMSGVGETQYF